This TCR beta chain was sequenced during a study of OX40 agonist ivuxolimab in advanced cancers. Using immunoSEQ multiplex PCR, the repertoire was profiled, and TCRdb retains in-frame clones only, with some absent. The table includes approximately 69,000 clones, about 86% detected once. The CDR3 contains 13 residues when both ends are counted. The V gene's germline CDR1 is MDHEN and CDR2 SYDVKM. To note about this clone: The DNA is omitted, as the CDR3 cannot be located on it reliably, and the CDR3 follows TCRdb's listing.

This sequence originates from an adult with an advanced solid tumor such as melanoma, head and neck, liver or kidney cancer. This chain connects TRBV28 to TRBJ2-1; the D call in the table, TRBD2, was not verified against the DNA. Sequences were derived from CD4+ or CD8+ T cells sorted from blood, sampled in a trial of the OX40 agonist ivuxolimab. The CDR3 sequence: CASSFAPGTNSFF.